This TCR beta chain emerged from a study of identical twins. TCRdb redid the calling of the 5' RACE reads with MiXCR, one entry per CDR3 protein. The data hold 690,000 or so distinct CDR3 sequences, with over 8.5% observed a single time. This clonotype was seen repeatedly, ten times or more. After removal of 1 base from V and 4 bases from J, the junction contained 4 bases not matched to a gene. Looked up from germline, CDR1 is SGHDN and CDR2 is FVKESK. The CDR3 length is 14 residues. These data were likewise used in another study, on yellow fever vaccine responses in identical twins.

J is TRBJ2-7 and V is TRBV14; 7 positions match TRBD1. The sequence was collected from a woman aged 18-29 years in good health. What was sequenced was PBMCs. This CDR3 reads CASSQVQGWYEQYF. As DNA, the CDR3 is TGTGCCAGCAGCCAAGTACAGGGGTGGTACGAGCAGTACTTC.